This T cell receptor (beta chain) stems from a study of blood T cell repertoires in COVID-19. Overall study context: Specimens from acute and convalescent COVID-19 originated in the United States, Italy and Spain. The analysed material was cDNA or gDNA that came from T cells, B-cell-depleted T cells, or PBMCs.

The germline gives CDR1 LGHNA, CDR2 YNFKEQ. This CDR3 contains 15 residues. With 2 bases clipped from V and 7 bases from J, the junction kept 6 bases outside the gene matches. Authors' methods: How many nucleated cells were present was estimated from reference gene primer amplification. The protocol was immunoSEQ multiplex PCR, while the TCRdb copy is restricted to in-frame clones and leaves out a portion. V and J calls and clone size are given by that table; D and trimming were obtained from the DNA. The sample has about 220,000 clones, roughly 80% seen once. Material for sequencing was peripheral blood. The sequence derives from a woman in her sixties who had recovered from COVID-19. The V call is TRBV4-2, the J call TRBJ1-4; 8 positions agree with TRBD1. The CDR3 is CASSQQQGVGEKLFF. The CDR3 bases are TGTGCCAGCAGCCAACAACAGGGGGTGGGTGAAAAACTGTTTTTT.